The entry below describes one T cell receptor (beta chain). This clonotype was seen many times. Which antigen it targets is not known. No clone much larger than this one lies a single base away; base qualities are absent. This sample was taken from a study of regulatory T cells in long-lasting Graves disease (dated by TCRdb to about 2021). Looking at the study overall: Antithyroid drugs had been taken for less than 3 months by newly diagnosed Graves' disease patients. TCR sequencing covered 13 persistent and approximately 20 newly diagnosed Graves' disease patients, about 35 samples in total. The study was registered as a clinical trial and conducted in China. This study used TCR sequencing and RNA sequencing of peripheral blood to compare persistent Graves' disease patients against newly diagnosed Graves' disease patients. What the authors observed across the whole study: Preferential use of TRBV28, TRBJ1-2 and TRBJ2-5 was observed in persistent disease, whereas TRBV20-1 and TRBJ2-1 were favored in newly diagnosed disease. A larger number of public clonotypes was shared among persistent patients (around 2,700) than among newly diagnosed patients (around 970). The small sample size was acknowledged by the authors as a limitation that may reduce accuracy. The study examined only peripheral blood because the primary lesion, thyroid tissue, could not be accessed. Compared with newly diagnosed patients, patients with persistent Graves' disease had lower TCR Shannon entropy and fewer highly expanded clones, which suggests clonal expansion. Only the TCR beta chain was sequenced and analyzed.

The CDR3 covers 14 residues, taking in both the cysteine and the phenylalanine. Of all the DNA, just the CDR3 is kept, 42 bases in frame from base 1. Via the germline V gene, CDR1 is SGHAT and CDR2 FQNNGV. V sheds 4 bases and J sheds 5 bases, leaving 13 bases between their ends. In the paper's terms, the time point label means: newly diagnosed GD, antithyroid drugs for less than 3 months. For both TCR sequencing and RNA sequencing, RNA was extracted from PBMCs in TRIzol. The diagnosis of Graves' disease followed American Thyroid Association guidelines. Recruitment of patients was carried out at an endocrinology department in Xi'an, China. Each patient gave 7.5 to 10 milliliters of peripheral blood, collected in an EDTA anticoagulant tube. Ficoll Paque Plus density gradient separation was used to isolate PBMCs, and no further T cell sorting was done. An Agilent 2100 Bioanalyzer and agarose gel were used to check RNA quality, and a NanoDrop 2000 was used to measure RNA concentration.

The library was prepared using multiplex PCR. Sequenced using an Illumina HiSeq 4000. iRepertoire HTBI primers and Arm-PCR amplification of CDR3 regions were used to construct TCR beta libraries. Before sequencing, the PCR products went through gel purification. In the paper's pipeline: Gene usage analysis of CDR3 amino acid clonotypes used the 60 to 80 TRBV and about 15 TRBJ segments found across samples. COPE and FqMerger were used to merge filtered high-quality paired reads into contigs. BLAST was used to align contigs to IMGT TRBV, TRBD and TRBJ reference genes, with CDR3 defined following IMGT. Clonotypes above 0.1% frequency were classified as highly expanded clones. Shannon entropy was used to measure repertoire diversity, and the Gini coefficient was used to measure V-J evenness. A clonotype was considered public if more than one individual shared it. Clones were called with MiXCR by TCRdb after fastp trimmed the public reads at Q25, and only in-frame beta chains were retained. Identical CDR3 protein sequences are pooled into one entry, listed with their most common genes and DNA. TCRdb's processing, not the study's, gives the V and J calls here. Present in this sample are around 450,000 distinct CDR3 sequences, about 15% of which were seen just once. The ten largest account for about 7.6% of the sample.

The data also belong to a second study, concerning T cells in Graves' hyperthyroidism and ophthalmopathy. The second study's paper adds: A patient counted as having stable Graves' hyperthyroidism if no progression to ophthalmopathy occurred over 18 months of follow-up. The hyperthyroidism patients were between 18 and 65 years old and newly diagnosed, with a disease duration of less than 2 months. Exclusion was applied to patients with uncontrolled infections, other autoimmune diseases, pregnancy or lactation. Clinical symptoms, serum thyroxine and TRAb, thyroid ultrasound, and orbital computed tomography formed the basis for the diagnoses. For the first round of RT-PCR on the TCR CDR3, the HTBI primer set was used together with the Qiagen OneStep RT-PCR kit. Most expanded thyroid clonotypes (frequency above 0.001) were also detected in blood, a finding suggesting that blood repertoires may reflect thyroid immune responses. A 13 V-J signature model separated ophthalmopathy from stable hyperthyroidism, with nearly 90% sensitivity and 81.08% specificity in cross-validation and 80%/75% in testing. In validation, the model predicted progression to ophthalmopathy with over 65% sensitivity and less than 80% specificity, a median of 6.5 months before onset. To identify TCR V-J signatures that set the groups apart, the researchers used a discovery cohort of roughly 100 patients, made up of 40 to 45 with Graves' ophthalmopathy and some 58 with stable Graves' hyperthyroidism. Prospective prediction of ophthalmopathy was tested in an independent validation cohort consisting of some 20 hyperthyroidism patients and around 17 patients who later progressed to ophthalmopathy. For training and testing, the roughly 100 patients in the discovery cohort were randomly divided in a 7:3 ratio. In roughly six Graves' hyperthyroidism patients, the study also compared T-cell repertoires from thyroid tissue with T-cell repertoires from blood. Following sampling, methimazole starting at 30 mg daily was given to hyperthyroidism patients, and high-dose intravenous methylprednisolone was given to ophthalmopathy patients. A second multiplex PCR round built the libraries, followed by size selection and purification. Libraries were sequenced paired-end with 100 bp reads on an Illumina HiSeq2000. SOAPnuke was used to process the raw data, throwing out any read that contained adapters or uncalled bases, had a mean Phred below 15, or lacked an exact constant-primer or identifier match. COPE v1.2.5 was used to merge the high-quality paired reads, and each unique nucleotide sequence was defined as a clonotype. Clonotypes were aligned to IMGT TRBV, TRBD and TRBJ reference segments using MiTCR v1.1. The analysis included only V-J combinations with a frequency above 0.0001, which together covered roughly 99% of the repertoires. A TCS score was defined as the ratio between F50 (clonal expansion) and ExV (chaos), using BLOSUM62-based TCRdist between CDR3 peptides within each V-J. Welch's t-statistics and random forest reduced 500 to 550 V-J features to roughly 13, which were used in a naive Bayes classifier (R e1071). No statistical method was used to set the sample size in advance, and investigators knew the group allocation. The paper describes TCR Vbeta CDR3 sequencing of roughly 130 peripheral blood samples, made up of 43 ophthalmopathy patients, roughly 75 hyperthyroidism patients and some 17 progressor patients.

The sequences come from peripheral blood mononuclear cells (PBMCs), collected at new diagnosis, from a patient treated with antithyroid drugs. This sequence originates from a woman aged 40-49 years with Graves disease. Donor details come from another sample of the same person, matched by shared clones. This chain is built from TRBV11-2 and TRBJ2-3, with the D gene uncertain. The DNA reads TGTGCCAGCAGCTCAAGTGGGTCGAAAGATACGCAGTATTTT. This encodes CASSSSGSKDTQYF.